This T cell receptor (beta chain) came from a study of blood T cell repertoires in COVID-19 (dated by TCRdb to the early 2020s). Regarding the research as a whole: Samples from collaborators originated in the United States, Italy and Spain and spanned both the acute and convalescent phases of COVID-19. The prospective study material was composed of cDNA or gDNA derived from T cells, B-cell-depleted T cells, or PBMCs. Subjects who had been exposed to COVID-19, were actively infected with it, or had recovered from it provided the deeply sampled blood TCRbeta repertoires that made up the dataset. The repertoires were released in a freely available public database intended as a resource for research on the immune response to SARS-CoV-2. Samples came from the ongoing ImmuneRACE study (first 160 participants) plus 1,254 subjects from 6 global collaborators. A de-identified subject ID, COVID-19 status, age in years and sex were almost always included in the sample metadata. Where HLA class I and class II types were available, the types were taken from metadata supplied by the sample provider, not from assay-based typing.

With respect to this clone: This clone's antigen is unknown. Base qualities are not provided; no much larger clone lies one nucleotide away.

The study at large found these results: The quantity of clinical and demographic metadata differed by source and by participant and was supplied without curation.

The CDR3 holds 16 amino acids from the cysteine to the phenylalanine. Only the CDR3 region is kept as DNA, spanning 48 bases read in frame from base 1. According to the germline V gene, CDR1 reads SGHAT and CDR2 reads FQNNGV. Compared with germline, V lacks 5 bases and J lacks 5 bases; bases without a gene match: 9. One collaborating source in Seattle enrolled patients during active infection and followed them longitudinally through the course of disease. Collaborating institutions collected whole blood in K2EDTA tubes following their own protocols. Collaborator samples were shipped for TCRbeta analysis as frozen whole blood, isolated PBMCs, or DNA extracted from either sample type. The immunoSEQ Assay, a bias-controlled multiplex PCR, was used to amplify TCRbeta CDR3 regions from genomic DNA. For the original study's pipeline: Within the assay, amplification of reference gene primers was used to estimate how many nucleated cells each sample contained. To quantify the absolute abundance of each unique TCRbeta CDR3 rearrangement, sequence reads were collapsed and filtered. For each sample, productive Simpson clonality was calculated as the square root of Simpson's diversity index across productive rearrangements. Not all clones reach the TCRdb copy of this immuneACCESS table, which keeps in-frame sequences only. Checked studies attribute under half of the gap to unresolved V genes and leave the rest unexplained. V, J and clone size are taken as reported in that table, and D and trimming were inferred from the DNA itself. Here the sample has approximately 330,000 clones; about 87% occur a single time. 7.5% to 10% of the sample goes to the ten largest clones.

The clonotype comes from a man aged 25-45 years with COVID-19, enrolled during active disease. Sequences were obtained from peripheral blood. The V gene is TRBV11-2 and the J gene is TRBJ2-5; a stretch of 12 junction bases matches TRBD1. The DNA sequence is given as TGTGCCAGCAGCCTGCTGGGACAGGGGGCGGGGGAGACCCAGTACTTC. The resulting protein is CASSLLGQGAGETQYF.